These 3 T cell receptor beta chains share one sample of origin, sequenced in a study of cytomegalovirus exposure and HLA in healthy donors. 13 Jbeta primers and 60 Vbeta primers were used for the PCR. The data were produced by immunoSEQ multiplex PCR, yet TCRdb's version contains in-frame clones alone and is incomplete. Seen here are 35,000 to 55,000 clones, about 78% observed once, and the top ten hold 3% to 4%. The sequenced material came from PBMCs. Receptors originate from a young woman in good health and CMV-seronegative.

CDR3 amino acids: CASTMQTGGTNEKLFF. The CDR3 DNA reads TGTGCCAGCACAATGCAAACAGGGGGCACTAATGAAAAACTGTTTTTT. The chain links TRBV7-8 to TRBJ1-4, with 9 bases fitting TRBD1. The V gene end was trimmed by 7 bases and the J gene end by 2 bases; junction bases not matched to a gene: 8. Germline lookup yields CDR1 SGHVS and CDR2 FQNEAQ. There are 16 residues in the CDR3.

The chain carries TRBV5-8 and TRBJ2-2; weak D call: TRBD2 (7 bases). V lost 1 base and J lost 1, with 11 bases in between. Germline assignment: CDR1 SGHTS and CDR2 YDEGEE. There are 16 residues in the CDR3. The CDR3 is CASSLFRGGNTGELFF. The CDR3, as DNA: TGTGCCAGCAGCTTGTTTAGGGGGGGGAACACCGGGGAGCTGTTTTTT.

In this sample, this clone turned up a few times. The chain recombines TRBV7-2 with TRBJ2-7; maybe TRBD1 (6 bases). Germline V gene lookup returns CDR1 SGHTA and CDR2 FQGNSA. Trimming left V 5 bases short and J 7 bases short, with 18 bases between. The CDR3 spans 14 residues. This chain's CDR3 is CASSKQTGRWEQYF. Written as DNA, the CDR3 is TGTGCCAGCAGCAAACAGACAGGACGCTGGGAGCAGTACTTC.